Following are 7 T cell receptor beta chains from one sample sequenced in a study of vaccination and CD4 T cells after COVID-19. Treatment denoted: approximately 11-day PBMC culture with coronavirus spike peptide pools or control peptides (ViraFEST assay). The assay that was used to sequence DNA from cultured CD4+ T cells was the Oncomine TCR Beta short-read assay. TCRdb redid the calling of the PCR reads with MiXCR, one entry per CDR3 protein. The table records some 10,000 distinct CDR3 sequences, under 50% of them present only once. Their recognized antigens are unknown. The specimen was cultured CD4+ T cells from blood, collected after SARS-CoV-2 vaccination. These receptors originate from a human donor with COVID-19.

A few counts support this clonotype. The V and J genes are TRBV6-1 and TRBJ1-2; D is ambiguous. The CDR3 is 12 residues long. Germline values: CDR1 MNHNS, CDR2 SASEGT. Between the trimmed V and J ends, which lost 3 bases and 5 bases, there was a span of 7 bases. Here the CDR3 DNA reads TGTGCCAGCAGTGAGGCAGTGTATGGCTACACCTTC. Translating gives CASSEAVYGYTF.

This clonotype has a handful of counts. The rearrangement links TRBV6-1 to TRBJ1-2; 7 bases match TRBD1. Germline CDR1 and CDR2: MNHNS and SASEGT. Losses at the gene ends were 0 bases for V and 4 bases for J; bases not matched to a gene: 8. The CDR3 is made up of 16 amino acids. CDR3 residues: CASSEATGRVPYGYTF. For the CDR3, the DNA is TGTGCCAGCAGTGAAGCGACAGGGAGGGTTCCCTATGGCTACACCTTC.

The V and J genes are TRBV10-3 and TRBJ1-2; 8 positions agree with TRBD1. The trim removed 6 bases at V and 7 bases at J, leaving 7 bases unmatched. The length of the CDR3 is 13 residues. Germline assignment: CDR1 ENHRY and CDR2 SYGVKD. The CDR3 DNA follows: TGTGCCATCAGCCCCGGGACAGGATCTGGCTACACCTTC. Its protein is CAISPGTGSGYTF.

The chain has TRBV28 and TRBJ1-3; possible D gene TRBD1, 6 bases. CDR1 MDHEN and CDR2 SYDVKM come from the germline V gene. V shed 3 bases and J shed 4 bases, with 13 bases lying between them. CDR3 length equals 15 residues. The CDR3 DNA follows: TGTGCCAGCAGTTTGGCGCTCCAGGGGGGAAACACCATATATTTT. Amino acid sequence: CASSLALQGGNTIYF.

The V call is TRBV7-8, the J call TRBJ1-2, with TRBD1 identical over 7 bases. Germline-derived CDR1 and CDR2 are SGHVS and FQNEAQ. The CDR3 runs to 15 residues. The V and J ends lost 1 base and 2 bases, in that order; junction bases with no gene match: 4. The CDR3 is CASSLEGAGNYGYTF. CDR3 DNA sequence: TGTGCCAGCAGCTTAGAGGGGGCTGGAAACTATGGCTACACCTTC.

This chain joins TRBV10-1 and TRBJ1-1; TRBD1 is a possible D gene (5 bases). V dropped 2 bases and J dropped 5 bases, with 15 bases sitting between them. Germline CDR1 is WNHNN and CDR2 is SYGVQD (reference sequence). The CDR3 loop spans 15 amino acids. As DNA, the CDR3 is TGCGCCAGCAGTGAGGCCAGGGTATCCGCGACTGAAGCTTTCTTT. As protein: CASSEARVSATEAFF.

V and J are TRBV6-4 and TRBJ1-2; no clear D gene. The length of the CDR3 is 13 residues. CDR1 is MRHNA, CDR2 SNTAGT, per germline. V gave up 5 bases and J gave up 3 bases, with 10 bases separating them. The CDR3 DNA sequence: TGTGCCAGCAGTTCATCCGGGGACTATGGCTACACCTTC. Protein sequence: CASSSSGDYGYTF.